This TCR beta chain was sequenced during a study of CD8 T cells in ankylosing spondylitis. Whole-study findings and limits: A TCR beta motif made of several highly homologous variants seemed typical of ankylosing spondylitis blood. There was reportedly significant enrichment of clones that were disease-linked in matched ankylosing spondylitis synovial fluid.

Trimming removed 0 bases from V and 7 bases from J, with 30 bases in between. The germline CDR1 and CDR2 sequences are DFQATT and SNEGSKA (reference sequence). The CDR3 runs 19 residues. In TCRdb, the 5' RACE reads were re-called with MiXCR into one record per CDR3 protein. The data contain more than 100,000 distinct CDR3 sequences, roughly 18% of them singletons. This clonotype was observed a handful of times. The antigen is unknown. Material: blood, either unsorted or a sorted T cell fraction (not recorded which). The receptor comes from a male donor with ankylosing spondylitis. The V call is TRBV20-1, the J call TRBJ1-1; D gene uncertain. The CDR3 is CSARDLGIADPSPKGEAFF. Here the CDR3 DNA reads TGCAGTGCTAGAGATTTGGGGATCGCCGACCCATCCCCCAAAGGTGAAGCTTTCTTT.